A single sample gave rise to the 2 T cell receptor beta chains below, sequenced in a study of blood T cell repertoires in COVID-19. Profiled with immunoSEQ multiplex PCR; TCRdb holds only in-frame clones, not every one. The sample includes 250,000 or so clones, over 75% of them seen just once. The sequenced sample was PBMCs or T cells enriched from blood (not recorded which). The receptors derive from a woman in her 50s who had recovered from COVID-19.

The chain links TRBV10-3 to TRBJ1-5; the D is unclear. Trimming removed 10 bases at V and 3 bases at J, with 16 bases between. The CDR3 is 14 amino acids. CDR1 ENHRY and CDR2 SYGVKD come from the germline V gene. The chain's CDR3 is CASPTRSTNQPQHF. As DNA, the CDR3 is TGTGCCAGCCCGACGCGGAGCACCAATCAGCCCCAGCATTTT.

This rearrangement joins TRBV7-5 to TRBJ1-3; the table's D call of TRBD1 was not tested on the DNA. TRBV7-5 is labeled a pseudogene. The CDR3 is 18 amino acids. CDR3 sequence: CARSPGQGAATSGNTIYF. In DNA, the CDR3 is TGTGCCAGAAGTCCGGGACAGGGGGCCGCCACCTCTGGAAACACCATATATTTT.